The source of this T cell receptor beta chain is a study of blood T cell repertoires in COVID-19 (dated by TCRdb to about 2020). About the full investigation: Samples from collaborators originated in the United States, Italy and Spain and spanned both the acute and convalescent phases of COVID-19. The prospective study material was composed of cDNA or gDNA derived from T cells, B-cell-depleted T cells, or PBMCs. Deeply sampled blood TCRbeta repertoires from subjects exposed to, actively infected with, or recovered from COVID-19 were included in the dataset. The repertoires were made available in a free public database intended to serve as a resource for research on the immune response to SARS-CoV-2. The samples were drawn from two sources: the first 160 participants of the ongoing ImmuneRACE study, and 1,254 subjects contributed by 6 global collaborators. A de-identified subject ID, COVID-19 status, age in years and sex were almost always included in the sample metadata. Where HLA class I and class II types were available, the types were taken from metadata supplied by the sample provider, not from assay-based typing. The investigation overall reported the following: The amount of clinical and demographic metadata varied by source and participant and was provided uncurated.

CDR1 and CDR2 are read off the germline V gene as SGHRS and YFSETQ. From cysteine to phenylalanine, the CDR3 is 16 amino acids long. This entry keeps only the CDR3 DNA: 48 bases, framed from base 1. V was cut back by 4 bases and J by 0 bases, leaving a gap of 14 bases between them. Turning to this clone: Its antigen is not yet known. There are no base qualities to consult, and no much larger clone falls within one base.

The immunoSEQ Assay, a bias-controlled multiplex PCR, was used to amplify TCRbeta CDR3 regions from genomic DNA. The original methods were these. The number of nucleated cells in each sample was estimated from the amplification of reference gene primers within the assay. To quantify the absolute abundance of each unique TCRbeta CDR3 rearrangement, sequence reads were collapsed and filtered. For each sample, productive Simpson clonality was calculated as the square root of Simpson's diversity index over productive rearrangements. TCRdb's version of the immuneACCESS table is confined to in-frame rearrangements and falls short of the full clone set. An unresolved V gene accounts for under half of the shortfall where checked; the remainder is of unknown origin. The DNA gave D and trimming, while V, J and clone size come from that table. Here the sample has about 150,000 clones; roughly 80% occur a single time. The top ten clonotypes cover 12% of the sample.

One collaborating source in Seattle enrolled patients during active infection and followed them longitudinally through the course of disease. Whole blood was collected in K2EDTA tubes by collaborating institutions according to the institutions' own protocols. For TCRbeta analysis, collaborators shipped samples as frozen whole blood, isolated PBMCs, or DNA extracted from either of those sample types. The source is a woman aged 60-75 years with COVID-19, enrolled during active disease. Sequenced material: peripheral blood. The sequence joins TRBV5-1 to TRBJ1-3; the D gene cannot be named for sure. In nucleotide form, the sequence is TGCGCCAGCAGCCTGAGGCCGGCCAACTCTGGAAACACCATATATTTT. Its translation reads: CASSLRPANSGNTIYF.